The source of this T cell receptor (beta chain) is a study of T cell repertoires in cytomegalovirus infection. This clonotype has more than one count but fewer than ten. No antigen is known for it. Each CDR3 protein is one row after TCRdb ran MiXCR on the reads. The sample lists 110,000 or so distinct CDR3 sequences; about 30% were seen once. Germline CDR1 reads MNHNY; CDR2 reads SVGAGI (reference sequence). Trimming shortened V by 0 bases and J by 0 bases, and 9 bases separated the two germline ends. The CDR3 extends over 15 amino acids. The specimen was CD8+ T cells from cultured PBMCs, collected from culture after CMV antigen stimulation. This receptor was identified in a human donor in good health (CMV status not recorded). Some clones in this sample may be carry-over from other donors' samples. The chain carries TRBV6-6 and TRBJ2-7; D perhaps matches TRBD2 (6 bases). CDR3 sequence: CASSYSGGYSYEQYF. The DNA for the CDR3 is TGTGCCAGCAGTTACTCGGGGGGTTACTCCTACGAGCAGTACTTC.